This T cell receptor beta chain was identified during a study of blood T cells in healthy people across ages. About the study: When template switching was applied, about one barcoded beta molecule was captured per two T cells.

Germline values: CDR1 SGHNT, CDR2 YENEEA. This CDR3 is 13 amino acids long. Note on this clonotype: Sequence at one end of the junction differs from germline and may be a read error.

Together with a sample-barcoded 5' primer, a J-beta primer mix was included in a second PCR lasting roughly 6 to 12 cycles. TCRdb called the 5' RACE reads again in MiXCR, with one record for every CDR3 protein. The sample carries 1.5 million to 2 million distinct CDR3 sequences, approximately 39% recorded once. Sequenced: blood. This chain joins TRBV11-3 and TRBJ1-2; tentatively, D is TRBD1 (5 bases). The source is a human donor in good health. CDR3 DNA sequence: TGTGCCAGCACCTTAGGCTCGCAGGGCGGCCACACCTTC. It encodes CASTLGSQGGHTF.